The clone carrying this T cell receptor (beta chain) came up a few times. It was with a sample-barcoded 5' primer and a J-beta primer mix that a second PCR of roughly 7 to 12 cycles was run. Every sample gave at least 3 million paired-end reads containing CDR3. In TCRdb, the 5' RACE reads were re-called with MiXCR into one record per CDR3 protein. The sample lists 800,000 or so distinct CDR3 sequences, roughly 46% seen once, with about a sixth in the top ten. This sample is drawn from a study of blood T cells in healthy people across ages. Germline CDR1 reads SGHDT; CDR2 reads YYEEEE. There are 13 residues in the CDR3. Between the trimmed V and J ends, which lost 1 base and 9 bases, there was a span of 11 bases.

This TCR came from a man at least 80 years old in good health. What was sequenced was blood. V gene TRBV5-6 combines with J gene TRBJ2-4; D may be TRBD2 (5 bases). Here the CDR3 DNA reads TGTGCCAGCAGCTTGTATAGAAGCGGCATTCAGTACTTC. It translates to CASSLYRSGIQYF.